The clone carrying this T cell receptor (beta chain) has just one count. This entry belongs to a study of cytomegalovirus exposure and HLA in healthy donors. Primers for the PCR totalled 60 Vbeta and 13 Jbeta. Method: immunoSEQ multiplex PCR; TCRdb's copy keeps in-frame clones and lacks some. Of roughly 100,000 clones listed, roughly three quarters were seen once; the top ten hold about a tenth. CDR1 and CDR2 (germline): SGHKS, YYEKEE (reference sequence). The CDR3 spans 13 residues. V was pared by 1 base and J by 0 bases, with 5 bases between. The clonotype was recovered from a woman in her late teens or twenties in good health and CMV-seropositive. Material: PBMCs. The chain uses TRBV5-5 and TRBJ2-7; perhaps TRBD2 as D (5 bases). CDR3 coding DNA: TGTGCCAGCAGCTTGCTAGCCTCCTACGAGCAGTACTTC. It encodes CASSLLASYEQYF.